Presented here are 20 T cell receptor beta chains from one specimen sequenced in a study of cytomegalovirus exposure and HLA in healthy donors. Primers: 60 Vbeta forward and 13 Jbeta reverse. The data were produced by immunoSEQ multiplex PCR, yet TCRdb's version contains in-frame clones alone and is incomplete. This table holds 100,000 to 150,000 clones, approximately 86% found once. The sample comprised PBMCs. Receptors originate from a boy younger than 18 in good health and CMV-seronegative.

This chain links TRBV7-8 with TRBJ1-4, with TRBD1 identical over 7 bases. This CDR3 comprises 15 residues. The V segment lost 1 base and the J segment 6 bases; nucleotides outside the gene matches: 5. CDR1 is SGHVS, CDR2 FQNEAQ, per germline. The CDR3 sequence: CASSLVRGPDEKLFF. In DNA, the CDR3 is TGTGCCAGCAGCTTAGTGAGGGGGCCGGATGAAAAACTGTTTTTT.

This clone was detected only once. The chain uses TRBV5-8 and TRBJ2-2, with a weak D call TRBD2 (5 bases). Germline CDR1 is SGHTS and CDR2 is YDEGEE. V gave up 2 bases and J gave up 1 base, with 15 bases separating them. The CDR3 extends over 17 amino acids. The CDR3: CASSFPGIPVNTGELFF. Here the CDR3 DNA reads TGTGCCAGCAGCTTTCCCGGGATTCCCGTGAACACCGGGGAGCTGTTTTTT.

The rearrangement links TRBV10-3 to TRBJ2-1; 10 bases are a match to TRBD2. Per germline, CDR1 ENHRY and CDR2 SYGVKD. This CDR3 is 16 amino acids long. V lost 0 bases and J lost 10; bases outside the gene matches: 9. The CDR3 nucleotides are TGTGCCATCAGTGAGTCTCCAGCGGGGGGGCCGGGGGAGCAGTTCTTC. Amino acids: CAISESPAGGPGEQFF.

This clone appeared once. The rearrangement links TRBV5-6 to TRBJ2-1, with D possibly matching TRBD2 (6 bases). This CDR3 contains 13 residues. Looked up from germline, CDR1 is SGHDT and CDR2 is YYEEEE. The V gene lost 3 bases and the J gene lost 6 bases, with 10 bases spanning the gap. CDR3 bases: TGTGCCAGCAGCTCCGGGACTCCCAATGAGCAGTTCTTC. The encoded protein is CASSSGTPNEQFF. Based on the CDR3 plus reference TRBV5-6 and TRBJ2-1, the full variable domain is DAGVTQSPTHLIKTRGQQVTLRCSPKSGHDTVSWYQQALGQGPQFIFQYYEEEERQRGNFPDRFSGHQFPNYSSELNVNALLLGDSALYLCASSSGTPNEQFFGPGTRLTVL.

Only a few counts were recorded for this clone. V usage is TRBV10-3 and J usage is TRBJ1-5; no firm D call. This CDR3 region has 15 residues. The germline V and J ends were trimmed by 3 bases and 0 bases, with 9 bases remaining between them. Germline V gene data show CDR1 as ENHRY and CDR2 as SYGVKD. This CDR3 is CAISDSHYSNQPQHF. The CDR3 bases are TGTGCCATCAGTGATAGTCACTATAGCAATCAGCCCCAGCATTTT.

The chain is built from TRBV4-2 and TRBJ2-2; 9 bases align to TRBD1. V was clipped by 4 bases and J by 1 base; unmatched bases: 7. Germline CDR1 reads LGHNA; CDR2 reads YNFKEQ. The CDR3 extends over 17 amino acids. The CDR3 protein is CASSLTPGQGNTGELFF. The CDR3 DNA reads TGTGCCAGCAGCCTAACCCCGGGACAGGGGAACACCGGGGAGCTGTTTTTT.

This chain uses TRBV4-2 with TRBJ1-5; 9 bases map to TRBD1. Looked up from germline, CDR1 is LGHNA and CDR2 is YNFKEQ. This CDR3 region has 15 residues. J lost 4 bases, V lost 4 bases, and 5 bases had no gene match. The CDR3 DNA reads TGTGCCAGCAGCCCTCCGGGACAGGGAAATCAGCCCCAGCATTTT. Its protein is CASSPPGQGNQPQHF.

This clone came up once. The CDR3, as DNA: TGTGCGCCCCAGACTGGGGCCAGGGGACCGATCTATGGCTACACCTTC. Translating it yields CAPQTGARGPIYGYTF. This chain links TRBV21-1 with TRBJ1-2; the table's D call TRBD1 went unverified against the DNA. TRBV21-1 is reported as a pseudogene. The CDR3 contains 16 residues.

The chain links TRBV10-3 to TRBJ1-4; D is uncertain. The CDR3 is 15 residues long. Germline V gene sequence: CDR1 ENHRY, CDR2 SYGVKD. With 2 bases removed from V and 2 bases from J, the gap between germline ends came to 9 bases. The CDR3 nucleotides are TGTGCCATCAGTGAGCTGAGGATGACTAATGAAAAACTGTTTTTT. Encoded protein: CAISELRMTNEKLFF.

As DNA, the CDR3 is TGCGCCAGCAGCCCCGGGCAGGGTGATGGCTACACCTTC. Its translation is CASSPGQGDGYTF. The rearrangement uses TRBV5-1 and TRBJ1-2, with a possible D match to TRBD1 (5 bases). The CDR3 has 13 amino acids. V gave up 4 bases and J gave up 6 bases, with 13 bases separating them. Germline assignment: CDR1 SGHRS and CDR2 YFSETQ.

The J gene is TRBJ2-2, the V gene TRBV10-3; D might be TRBD1 (6 bases). The germline V gene has CDR1 ENHRY and CDR2 SYGVKD. This CDR3 is 15 amino acids long. V lost 6 bases to trimming and J lost 0 bases, with 11 bases between them. CDR3 loop: CAISNRVSNTGELFF. In DNA, the CDR3 is TGTGCCATCAGCAACAGGGTCTCGAACACCGGGGAGCTGTTTTTT.

The gene calls are TRBV5-6 and TRBJ2-5, with D tentatively TRBD2 (7 bases). Trimming left V 4 bases short and J 5 bases short, with 15 bases between. This CDR3 has 14 residues. CDR1 and CDR2 (germline): SGHDT, YYEEEE. CDR3 bases: TGTGCCAGCAGCAAGGGGGACTATGAGGAGACCCAGTACTTC. This gives the protein CASSKGDYEETQYF.

This rearrangement joins TRBV6-5 to TRBJ1-6; no reliable D call. V lost 0 bases to trimming and J lost 0 bases, with 6 bases between them. Germline V gene data show CDR1 as MNHEY and CDR2 as SVGAGI. This CDR3 is built from 16 residues. CDR3 residues: CASSYSRGSYNSPLHF. DNA for the CDR3: TGTGCCAGCAGTTACTCCCGGGGCTCCTATAATTCACCCCTCCACTTT.

The V gene is TRBV2, the J gene TRBJ2-5, with TRBD2 as a possible D gene (6 bases). The J call may be faulty, since TRBJ2-7 better matches the DNA end. The V gene's germline CDR1 is SNHLY and CDR2 FYNNEI. The CDR3 extends over 10 amino acids. CDR3 residues: CASGGNEQYF. The CDR3 coding sequence is TGTGCCAGCGGCGGGAACGAGCAGTACTTC.

This clone occurred a few times. The J gene is TRBJ2-7, the V gene TRBV1; the table's D call, TRBD1, was not checked against the DNA. TRBV1 is a pseudogene segment. The CDR3 totals 11 residues. CDR3 amino acids: CTSNSSYEQYF. Written as DNA, the CDR3 is TGCACCAGCAACAGCTCCTACGAGCAGTACTTC.

The chain joins TRBV30 to TRBJ1-1; 7 nucleotides agree with TRBD1. Germline CDR1 GTSNPN, CDR2 SVGIG (reference sequence). V shed 1 base and J 2 bases; nucleotides not matched to a gene: 1. This CDR3 has 13 residues. The DNA for the CDR3 is TGTGCCTGGAGTGGGGACAGTAACACTGAAGCTTTCTTT. Its protein product is CAWSGDSNTEAFF.

The chain has TRBV7-9 and TRBJ1-1; D remains unclear. V gave up 5 bases and J gave up 4 bases, with 11 bases separating them. The CDR3 has 13 residues. Germline V gene sequence: CDR1 SEHNR, CDR2 FQNEAQ (reference sequence). In DNA, the CDR3 is TGTGCCAGCAGCGACCGGGAGATCACTGAAGCTTTCTTT. Its translation is CASSDREITEAFF.

The CDR3 DNA is TGTGCCAGCAGTCCCCCAGGGGGCTTGGGTGGAAACACCATATATTTT. Its translation is CASSPPGGLGGNTIYF. The chain couples TRBV25-1 to TRBJ1-3; 8 bases are shared with TRBD1. Germline V gene lookup returns CDR1 MGHDK and CDR2 SYGVNS. The junction had 9 bases not matched to a gene; V was cut back by 5 bases and J by 3 bases. The CDR3 runs 16 residues.

As for this clone: A read error may account for a junction end that differs from germline. Other DNA sequences in the sample encode the same CDR3. The chain couples TRBV7-9 to TRBJ1-1; D gene uncertain. CDR3 length: 12 residues. In germline, CDR1 is SEHNR, CDR2 FQNEAQ (reference sequence). CDR3 sequence: CSSSLQNTEAFF. In nucleotides, the CDR3 is TGTTCCAGCAGTTTACAGAACACTGAAGCTTTCTTT.

The chain has TRBV5-4 and TRBJ2-7, with 7 bases identical to TRBD2. Trimming removed 0 bases from V and 3 bases from J; junction bases left unmatched: 9. CDR1 SGHNT and CDR2 YYREEE come from the germline V gene (reference sequence). The CDR3 is 16 residues long. CDR3 bases: TGTGCCAGCAGCTTGGGGTCTAGCGGCGGAGGCTACGAGCAGTACTTC. Translated: CASSLGSSGGGYEQYF. The full variable domain, rest sourced from reference TRBV5-4 and TRBJ2-7, is ETGVTQSPTHLIKTRGQQVTLRCSSQSGHNTVSWYQQALGQGPQFIFQYYREEENGRGNFPPRFSGLQFPNYSSELNVNALELDDSALYLCASSLGSSGGGYEQYFGPGTRLTVT.